The T cell receptor (beta chain) under discussion was sequenced for a study of beta chain features in type 1 diabetes. Findings of the study overall: Within each of all four CD4+ subsets, Type 1 diabetes patients had TCRB CDR3s that were moderately but significantly shorter.

Every bit of the isolated RNA underwent reverse transcription, so sequencing read expressed TCRB transcripts. Only in-frame clones appear in the TCRdb table, and some are missing; sequencing was by immunoSEQ multiplex PCR. Altogether 600,000 to 750,000 clones are present, around an eighth being singletons, with the ten largest covering 0.095% to 0.15%. This clone turned up a few times. Its antigen is unidentified. Blood was collected once per donor into heparin, averaging around 120 mL. Sequencing was performed on naive CD4+ T cells from blood. This clonotype was obtained from a man aged 30 to 45 with type 1 diabetes.

In DNA, the CDR3 is TGTGCCAGCTCATCCGGGGACAGGAGTAATCAGCCCCAGCATTTT. Protein product: CASSSGDRSNQPQHF. The rearrangement uses TRBV18 and TRBJ1-5; 8 bases map to TRBD1. This CDR3 spans 15 amino acids. Trimming cost V 5 bases and J 4 bases; bases outside gene matches: 7. Germline V gene data show CDR1 as KGHSH and CDR2 as LQKENI. Drawing the rest from reference TRBV18 and TRBJ1-5, the complete variable domain is NAGVMQNPRHLVRRRGQEARLRCSPMKGHSHVYWYRQLPEEGLKFMVYLQKENIIDESGMPKERFSAEFPKEGPSILRIQQVVRGDSAAYFCASSSGDRSNQPQHFGDGTRLSIL.